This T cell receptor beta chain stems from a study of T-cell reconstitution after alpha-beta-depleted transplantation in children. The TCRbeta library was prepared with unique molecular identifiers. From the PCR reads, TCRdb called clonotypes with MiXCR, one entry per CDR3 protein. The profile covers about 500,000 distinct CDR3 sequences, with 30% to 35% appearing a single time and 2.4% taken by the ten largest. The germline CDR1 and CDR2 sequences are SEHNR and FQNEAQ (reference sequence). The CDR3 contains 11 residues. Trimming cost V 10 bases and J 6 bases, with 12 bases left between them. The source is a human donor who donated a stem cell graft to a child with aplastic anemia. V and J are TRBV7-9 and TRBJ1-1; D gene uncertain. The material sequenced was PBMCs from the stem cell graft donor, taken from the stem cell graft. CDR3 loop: CATLKEAEAFF. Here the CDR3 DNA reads TGTGCCACCCTAAAAGAGGCTGAAGCTTTCTTT.